This paragraph covers one TCR beta chain sequence. Its specificity is not known. This clone may be a read error of a much larger clone one base away. These data are taken from a study of CD8+CD57+ T cells in acquired aplastic anemia. Study-wide context: The average for DNA from sorted CD4+ and CD8+ cells was about 3.3 ug.

Study-wide findings and caveats: CD8+ Simpson's diversity did not differ significantly between patients and controls. Sharing between patients and controls was observed for around 27 CD8+ CDR3 sequences.

The germline V gene encodes CDR1 LGHNA and CDR2 YSLEER. The CDR3 runs to 13 residues. TCR beta VDJ and CDR3 profiling used genomic DNA as template. TCRdb recomputed calls from the reads with MiXCR, one row per CDR3 protein. Here the sample spans 150,000 to 200,000 distinct CDR3 sequences, 55% to 70% being singletons. Sequenced sample: sorted CD4+, CD8+, or CD8+CD57+ T cells (not recorded which) from PBMCs. The TCR comes from a human donor in good health. The J gene is TRBJ2-1, the V gene TRBV4-3; D is ambiguous. DNA for the CDR3: TGCGCCAGCAGCCAAGCCCAGGCCCATGAGCAGTCCTTC. This codes for CASSQAQAHEQSF.